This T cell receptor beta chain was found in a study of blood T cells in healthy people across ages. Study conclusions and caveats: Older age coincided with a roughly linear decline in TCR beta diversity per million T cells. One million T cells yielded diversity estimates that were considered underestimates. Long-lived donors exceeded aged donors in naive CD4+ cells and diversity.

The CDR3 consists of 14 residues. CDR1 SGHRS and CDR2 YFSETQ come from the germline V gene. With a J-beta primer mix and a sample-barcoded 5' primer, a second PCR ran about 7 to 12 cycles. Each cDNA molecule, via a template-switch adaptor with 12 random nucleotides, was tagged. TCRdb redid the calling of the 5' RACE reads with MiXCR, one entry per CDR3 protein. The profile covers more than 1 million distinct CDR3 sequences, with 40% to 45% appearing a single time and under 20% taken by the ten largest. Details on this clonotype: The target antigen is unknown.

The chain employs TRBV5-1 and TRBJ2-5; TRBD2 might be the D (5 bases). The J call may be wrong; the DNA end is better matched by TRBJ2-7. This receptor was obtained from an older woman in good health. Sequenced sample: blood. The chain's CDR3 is CASSLGPLEGEQYF. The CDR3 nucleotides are TGCGCCAGCAGCTTGGGCCCTTTAGAGGGCGAGCAGTACTTC.